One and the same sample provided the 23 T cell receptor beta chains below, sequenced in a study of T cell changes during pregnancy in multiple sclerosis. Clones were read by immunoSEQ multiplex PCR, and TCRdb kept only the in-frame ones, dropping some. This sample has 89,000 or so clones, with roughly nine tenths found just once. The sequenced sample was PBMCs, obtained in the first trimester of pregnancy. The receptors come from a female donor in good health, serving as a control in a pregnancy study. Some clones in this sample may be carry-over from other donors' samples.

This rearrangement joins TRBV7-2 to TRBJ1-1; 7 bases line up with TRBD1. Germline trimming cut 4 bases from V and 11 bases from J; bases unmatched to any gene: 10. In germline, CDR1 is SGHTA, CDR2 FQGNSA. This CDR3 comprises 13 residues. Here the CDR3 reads CASSSSRDSWAFF. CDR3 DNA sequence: TGTGCCAGCAGCTCTTCGCGGGACAGCTGGGCTTTCTTT.

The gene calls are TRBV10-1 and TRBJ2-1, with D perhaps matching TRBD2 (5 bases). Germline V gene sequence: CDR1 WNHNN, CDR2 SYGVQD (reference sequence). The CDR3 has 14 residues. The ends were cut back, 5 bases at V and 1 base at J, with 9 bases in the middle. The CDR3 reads CASSSGSSYNEQFF. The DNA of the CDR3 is TGCGCCAGCAGTAGCGGCTCTTCCTACAATGAGCAGTTCTTC.

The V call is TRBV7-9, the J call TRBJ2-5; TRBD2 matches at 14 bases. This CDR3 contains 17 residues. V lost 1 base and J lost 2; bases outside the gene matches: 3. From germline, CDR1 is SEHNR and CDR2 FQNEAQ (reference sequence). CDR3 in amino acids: CASSLERLAGGQETQYF. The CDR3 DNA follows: TGTGCCAGCAGCTTAGAGCGACTAGCGGGAGGGCAAGAGACCCAGTACTTC.

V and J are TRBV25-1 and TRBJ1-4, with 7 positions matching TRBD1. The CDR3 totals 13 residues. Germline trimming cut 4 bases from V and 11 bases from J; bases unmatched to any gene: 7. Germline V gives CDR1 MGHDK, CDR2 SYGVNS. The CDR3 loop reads CASSAPGQSKLFF. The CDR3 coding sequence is TGTGCCAGCAGTGCCCCGGGACAGAGTAAACTGTTTTTT.

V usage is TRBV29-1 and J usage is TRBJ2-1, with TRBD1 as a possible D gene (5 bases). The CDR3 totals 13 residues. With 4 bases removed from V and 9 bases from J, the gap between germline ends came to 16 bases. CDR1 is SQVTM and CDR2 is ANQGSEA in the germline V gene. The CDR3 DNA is TGCAGCGTTGTCCAGGGAATGGGTTTTGAGCAGTTCTTC. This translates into CSVVQGMGFEQFF.

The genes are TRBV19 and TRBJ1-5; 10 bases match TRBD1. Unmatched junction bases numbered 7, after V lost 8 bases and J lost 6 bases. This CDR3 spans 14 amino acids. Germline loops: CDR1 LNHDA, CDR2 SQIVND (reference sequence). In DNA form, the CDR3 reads TGTGCCAGTCTCGGACAGGGGGTTCGTCAGCCCCAGCATTTT. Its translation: CASLGQGVRQPQHF.

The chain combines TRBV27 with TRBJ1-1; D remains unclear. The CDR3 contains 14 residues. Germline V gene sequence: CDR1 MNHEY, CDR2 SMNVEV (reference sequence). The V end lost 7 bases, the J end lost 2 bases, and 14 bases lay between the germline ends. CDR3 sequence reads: CASTPGGRNTEAFF. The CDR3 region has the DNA TGTGCCAGCACCCCGGGAGGAAGAAACACTGAAGCTTTCTTT.

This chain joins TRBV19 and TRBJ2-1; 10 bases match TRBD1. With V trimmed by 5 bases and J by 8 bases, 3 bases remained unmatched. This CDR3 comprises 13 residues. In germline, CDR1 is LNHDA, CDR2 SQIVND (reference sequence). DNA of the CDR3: TGTGCCAGTAGTGCGACAGGGGGCTATGAGCAGTTCTTC. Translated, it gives CASSATGGYEQFF.

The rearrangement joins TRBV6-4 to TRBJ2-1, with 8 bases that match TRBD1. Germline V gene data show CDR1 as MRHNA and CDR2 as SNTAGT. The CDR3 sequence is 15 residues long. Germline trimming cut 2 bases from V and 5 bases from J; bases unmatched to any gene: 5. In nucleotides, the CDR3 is TGTGCCAGCAGTGACCTTAGGACAGGGAACAATGAGCAGTTCTTC. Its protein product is CASSDLRTGNNEQFF.

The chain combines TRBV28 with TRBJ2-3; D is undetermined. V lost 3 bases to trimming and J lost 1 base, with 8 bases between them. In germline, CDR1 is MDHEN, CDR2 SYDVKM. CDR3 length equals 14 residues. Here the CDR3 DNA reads TGTGCCAGCAGTTTTCGATCGGGCACAGATACGCAGTATTTT. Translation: CASSFRSGTDTQYF.

CDR3 sequence (DNA): TGCGCCAGCAGCTTGGGACAAACTAGCACAGATACGCAGTATTTT. It encodes CASSLGQTSTDTQYF. The V gene is TRBV5-1, the J gene TRBJ2-3; D not certain. Germline-derived CDR1 and CDR2 are SGHRS and YFSETQ. There are 15 residues in the CDR3. The V and J ends lost 0 bases and 0 bases respectively, with 8 bases between them.

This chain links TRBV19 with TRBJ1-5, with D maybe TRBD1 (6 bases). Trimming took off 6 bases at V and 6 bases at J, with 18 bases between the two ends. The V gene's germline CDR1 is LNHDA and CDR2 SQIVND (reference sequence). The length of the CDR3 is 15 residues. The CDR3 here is CASRAAGAPSQPQHF. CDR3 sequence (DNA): TGTGCCAGTAGAGCGGCGGGGGCCCCTTCTCAGCCCCAGCATTTT.

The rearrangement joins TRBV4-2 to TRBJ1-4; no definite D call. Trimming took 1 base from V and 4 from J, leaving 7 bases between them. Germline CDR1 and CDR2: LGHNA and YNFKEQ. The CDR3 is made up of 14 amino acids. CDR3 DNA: TGTGCCAGCAGCCAAGTGGGCCATAATGAAAAACTGTTTTTT. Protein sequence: CASSQVGHNEKLFF.

The DNA of the CDR3 is TGTGCCAGCAGCTTAGAGGCCTTTCAGGGGGTGGGGGAGACCCAGTACTTC. Amino acids: CASSLEAFQGVGETQYF. V is TRBV11-2 and J is TRBJ2-5; TRBD1 matches at 7 bases. The V segment lost 0 bases and the J segment 5 bases; nucleotides outside the gene matches: 12. The CDR3 extends over 17 amino acids. CDR1 and CDR2 (germline): SGHAT, FQNNGV.

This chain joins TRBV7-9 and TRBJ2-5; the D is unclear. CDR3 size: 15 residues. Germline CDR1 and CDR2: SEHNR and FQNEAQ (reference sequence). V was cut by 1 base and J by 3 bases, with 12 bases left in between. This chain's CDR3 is CASSLVWRGKETQYF. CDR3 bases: TGTGCCAGCAGCTTAGTCTGGCGAGGTAAAGAGACCCAGTACTTC.

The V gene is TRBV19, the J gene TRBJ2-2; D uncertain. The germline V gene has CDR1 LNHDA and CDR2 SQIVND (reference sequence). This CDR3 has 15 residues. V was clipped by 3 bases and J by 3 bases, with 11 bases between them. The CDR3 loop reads CASSILQAHTGELFF. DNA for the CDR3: TGTGCCAGTAGTATCCTGCAGGCCCACACCGGGGAGCTGTTTTTT.

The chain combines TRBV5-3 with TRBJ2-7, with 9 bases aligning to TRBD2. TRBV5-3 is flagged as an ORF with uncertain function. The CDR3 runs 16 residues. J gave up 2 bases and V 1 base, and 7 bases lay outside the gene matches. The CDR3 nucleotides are TGTGCCAGAAGCTTGTACGTAGCGGGGGCCGCCTACGAGCAGTACTTC. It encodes CARSLYVAGAAYEQYF.

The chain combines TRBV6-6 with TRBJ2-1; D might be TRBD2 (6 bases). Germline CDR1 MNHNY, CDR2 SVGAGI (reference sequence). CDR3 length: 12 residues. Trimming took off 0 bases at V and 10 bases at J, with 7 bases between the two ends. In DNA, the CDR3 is TGTGCCAGCAGTTACTCTGGGGGGGAGCAGTTCTTC. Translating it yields CASSYSGGEQFF.

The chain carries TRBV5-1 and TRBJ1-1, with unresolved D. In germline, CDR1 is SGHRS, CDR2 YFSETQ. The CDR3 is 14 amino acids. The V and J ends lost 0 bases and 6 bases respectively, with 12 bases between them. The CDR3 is CASSLEVVGAEAFF. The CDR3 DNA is TGCGCCAGCAGCTTGGAGGTAGTCGGGGCTGAAGCTTTCTTT.

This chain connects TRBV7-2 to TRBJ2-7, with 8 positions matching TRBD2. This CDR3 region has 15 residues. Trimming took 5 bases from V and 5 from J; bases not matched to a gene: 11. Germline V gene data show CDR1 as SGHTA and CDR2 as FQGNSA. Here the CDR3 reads CASSPRGAGAHEQYF. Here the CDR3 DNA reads TGTGCCAGCAGCCCGAGGGGAGCGGGAGCCCACGAGCAGTACTTC.

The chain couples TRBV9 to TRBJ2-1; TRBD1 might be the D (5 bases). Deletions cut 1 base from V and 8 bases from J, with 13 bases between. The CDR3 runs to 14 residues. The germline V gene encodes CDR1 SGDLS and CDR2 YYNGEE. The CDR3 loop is CASSVSNGADEQFF. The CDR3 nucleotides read TGTGCCAGCAGCGTATCCAATGGGGCGGATGAGCAGTTCTTC.

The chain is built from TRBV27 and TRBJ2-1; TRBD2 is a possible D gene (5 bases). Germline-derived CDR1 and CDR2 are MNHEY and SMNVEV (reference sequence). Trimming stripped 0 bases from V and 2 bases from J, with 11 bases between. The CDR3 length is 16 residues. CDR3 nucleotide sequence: TGTGCCAGCAGTTTATCTGGACTGGGAACCTACAATGAGCAGTTCTTC. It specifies CASSLSGLGTYNEQFF.

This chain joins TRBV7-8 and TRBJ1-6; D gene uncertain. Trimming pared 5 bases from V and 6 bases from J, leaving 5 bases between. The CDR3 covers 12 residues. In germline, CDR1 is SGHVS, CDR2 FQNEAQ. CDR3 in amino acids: CASSPVNSPLHF. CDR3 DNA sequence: TGTGCCAGCAGCCCCGTTAATTCACCCCTCCACTTT.